This T cell receptor beta chain was sequenced in a study of shared clonotypes between healthy human individuals. As regards this clone: Its antigen is not known.

The study's findings and limits: Clonotype sharing across donors was expected to vary with sequencing depth. Estimated richness values were generally larger in naive subsets than in memory subsets. About 5% of naive CD4 clonotypes were shared across a few donors.

CDR3 length: 10 residues. Germline lookup yields CDR1 MDHEN and CDR2 SYDVKM. With 3 bases removed from V and 6 bases from J, the gap between germline ends came to 2 bases. Researchers divided each subset's genomic DNA evenly across several immunoSEQ plates. This table comes from immunoSEQ multiplex PCR, and its TCRdb copy is limited to in-frame clones, with some not included. The data show fewer than 1.6 million clones, about 98.5% seen once. The sample was naive CD4+ T cells sorted from blood. Regarding subset: CD45RA+ positively selected. The V call is TRBV28, the J call TRBJ1-2; D is unresolved. This sequence was found in a man in his thirties or forties in good health. The CDR3 DNA reads TGTGCCAGCAGTTTTCATGGCTACACCTTC. Its protein product is CASSFHGYTF.